The source of this T cell receptor beta chain is a study of patients and donors after allogeneic stem cell transplantation. The CDR3 loop spans 15 amino acids. Trimming left V 3 bases short and J 6 bases short, with 21 bases between. Germline-derived CDR1 and CDR2 are DFQATT and SNEGSKA (reference sequence). TCRdb passed the RT-PCR reads through MiXCR, listing each CDR3 protein once. This sample has approximately 220,000 distinct CDR3 sequences, with around 40% found just once. This clonotype was seen a handful of times. The sample comprised blood, either unsorted or a sorted T cell fraction (not recorded which). The receptor comes from a human donor who was either an allogeneic HSCT recipient or a stem cell or donor lymphocyte infusion donor (not recorded which). It is not recorded whose cells these are; they may come from a transplant donor. The genes are TRBV20-1 and TRBJ2-7; no reliable D call. The CDR3 sequence: CSARNAIIGNLEQYF. The DNA of the CDR3 is TGCAGTGCTAGGAACGCCATCATAGGGAACCTCGAGCAGTACTTC.